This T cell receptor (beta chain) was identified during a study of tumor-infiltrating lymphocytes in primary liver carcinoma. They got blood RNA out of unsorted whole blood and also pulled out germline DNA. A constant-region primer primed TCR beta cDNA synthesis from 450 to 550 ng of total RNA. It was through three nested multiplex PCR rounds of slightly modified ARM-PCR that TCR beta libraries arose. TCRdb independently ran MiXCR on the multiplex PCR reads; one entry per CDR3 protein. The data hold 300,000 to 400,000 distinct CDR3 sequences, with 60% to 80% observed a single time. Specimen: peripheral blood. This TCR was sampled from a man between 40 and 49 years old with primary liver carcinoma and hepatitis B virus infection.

CDR3 residues: CASSSLSGDHEQFF. CDR3 nucleotides: TGTGCCAGCAGTTCCCTATCGGGAGATCATGAGCAGTTCTTC. This chain connects TRBV12-3 or TRBV12-4 to TRBJ2-1; a weak D match, TRBD2 (6 bases). There are 14 residues in the CDR3. Trimming stripped 4 bases from V and 8 bases from J, with 15 bases between.